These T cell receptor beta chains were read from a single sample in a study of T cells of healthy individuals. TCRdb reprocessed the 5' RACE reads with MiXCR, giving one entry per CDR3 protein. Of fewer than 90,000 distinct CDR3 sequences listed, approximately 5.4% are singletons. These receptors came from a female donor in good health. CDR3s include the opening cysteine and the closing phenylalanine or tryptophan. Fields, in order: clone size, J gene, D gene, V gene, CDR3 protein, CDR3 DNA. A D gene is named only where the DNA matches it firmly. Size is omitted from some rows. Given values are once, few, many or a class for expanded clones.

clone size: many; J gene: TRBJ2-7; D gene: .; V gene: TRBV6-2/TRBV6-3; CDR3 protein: CASSPRTPGQYF; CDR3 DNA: TGTGCCAGCAGCCCCCGCACCCCGGGACAGTACTTC
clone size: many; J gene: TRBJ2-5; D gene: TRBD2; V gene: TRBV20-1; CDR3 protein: CSAREFTSEETQYF; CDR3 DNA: TGCAGTGCTAGAGAGTTCACTAGCGAAGAGACCCAGTACTTC
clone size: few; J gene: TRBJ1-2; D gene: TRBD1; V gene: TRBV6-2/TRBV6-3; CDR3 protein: CASSYSTGYGYTF; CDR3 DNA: TGTGCCAGCAGTTACTCGACAGGGTATGGCTACACCTTC
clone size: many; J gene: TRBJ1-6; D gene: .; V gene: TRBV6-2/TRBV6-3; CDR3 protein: CASRKIPGLNPHSPLHF; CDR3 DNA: TGTGCCAGCAGAAAGATACCGGGCCTCAATCCTCATTCACCCCTCCACTTT
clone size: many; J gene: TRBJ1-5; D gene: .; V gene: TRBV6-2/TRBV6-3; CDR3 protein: CASVKSGNQPQHF; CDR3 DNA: TGTGCCAGCGTAAAATCGGGCAATCAGCCCCAGCATTTT
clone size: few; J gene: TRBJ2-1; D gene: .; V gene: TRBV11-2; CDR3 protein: CATSPGLKGNEQFF; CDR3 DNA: TGTGCCACCTCCCCGGGATTGAAAGGGAATGAGCAGTTCTTC
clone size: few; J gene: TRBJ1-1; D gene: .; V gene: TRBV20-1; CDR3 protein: CSARITGSWNTEAFF; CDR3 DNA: TGCAGTGCTCGTATAACAGGGAGTTGGAACACTGAAGCTTTCTTT
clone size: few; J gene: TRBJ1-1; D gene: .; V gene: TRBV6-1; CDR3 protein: CASMERGGTTEAFF; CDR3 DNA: TGTGCCAGCATGGAGAGAGGGGGGACCACTGAAGCTTTCTTT
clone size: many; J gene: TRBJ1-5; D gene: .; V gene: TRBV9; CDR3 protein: CASSVEGDQPQHF; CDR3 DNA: TGTGCCAGCAGCGTCGAAGGAGATCAGCCCCAGCATTTT
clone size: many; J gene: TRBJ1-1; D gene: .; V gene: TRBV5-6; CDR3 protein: CASSFRGRWTEAFF; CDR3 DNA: TGTGCCAGCAGCTTCCGGGGACGTTGGACTGAAGCTTTCTTT
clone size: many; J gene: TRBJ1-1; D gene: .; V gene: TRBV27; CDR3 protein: CASSIPGEEAFF; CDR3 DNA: TGTGCCAGCAGTATCCCAGGGGAAGAAGCTTTCTTT
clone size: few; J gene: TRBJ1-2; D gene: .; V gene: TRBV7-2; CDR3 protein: CAIPGGARNYGYTF; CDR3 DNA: TGTGCCATCCCGGGGGGGGCGCGGAACTATGGCTACACCTTC
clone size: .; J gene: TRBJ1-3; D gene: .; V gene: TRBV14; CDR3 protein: CASSPSAGSGNTIYF; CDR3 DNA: TGTGCCAGCAGCCCGAGCGCAGGTTCTGGAAACACCATATATTTT
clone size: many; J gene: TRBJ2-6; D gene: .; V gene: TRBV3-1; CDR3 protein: CASSQDYGASGANVLTF; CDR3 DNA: TGTGCCAGCAGCCAAGATTACGGCGCCTCTGGGGCCAACGTCCTGACTTTC
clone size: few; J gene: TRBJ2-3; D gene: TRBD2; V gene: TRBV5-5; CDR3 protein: CASSLNRLAGADTQYF; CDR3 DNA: TGTGCCAGCAGCTTAAACAGGTTAGCGGGAGCAGATACGCAGTATTTT
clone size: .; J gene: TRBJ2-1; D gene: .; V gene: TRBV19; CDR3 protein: CASSIAPRQAEQFF; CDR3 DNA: TGTGCCAGTAGTATAGCCCCCCGTCAGGCTGAGCAGTTCTTC
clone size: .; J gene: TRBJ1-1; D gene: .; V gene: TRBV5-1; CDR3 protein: CASSTQQATEAFF; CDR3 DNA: TGCGCCAGCAGTACTCAACAGGCCACTGAAGCTTTCTTT
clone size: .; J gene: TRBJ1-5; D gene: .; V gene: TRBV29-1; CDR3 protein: CSARDNHNQPQHF; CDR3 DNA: TGCAGCGCGAGAGACAACCACAATCAGCCCCAGCATTTT
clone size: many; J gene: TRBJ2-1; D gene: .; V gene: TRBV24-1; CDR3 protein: CATSDPNDSPIYNEQFF; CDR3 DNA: TGTGCCACCAGTGATCCGAATGACAGTCCCATCTACAATGAGCAGTTCTTC
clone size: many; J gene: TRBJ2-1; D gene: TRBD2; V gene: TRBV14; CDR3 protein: CASSRSGRASEQFF; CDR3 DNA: TGTGCCAGCAGCCGTAGCGGGAGGGCATCTGAGCAGTTCTTC
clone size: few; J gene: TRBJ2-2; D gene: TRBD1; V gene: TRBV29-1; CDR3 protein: CSGQGDSTGELFF; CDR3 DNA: TGCAGCGGACAGGGGGACAGCACCGGGGAGCTGTTTTTT
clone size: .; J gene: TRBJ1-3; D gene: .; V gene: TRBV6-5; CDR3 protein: CASSPRLDSSSGNTIYF; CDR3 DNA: TGTGCCAGCAGTCCCCGACTGGACTCTAGCTCTGGAAACACCATATATTTT
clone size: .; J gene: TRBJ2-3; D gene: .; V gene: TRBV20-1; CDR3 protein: CSAKWRASTDTQYF; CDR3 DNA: TGCAGTGCTAAATGGAGGGCAAGCACAGATACGCAGTATTTT
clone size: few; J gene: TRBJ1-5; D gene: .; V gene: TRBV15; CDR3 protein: CATSTRTGEGQPQHF; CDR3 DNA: TGTGCCACCAGCACCAGGACTGGAGAAGGACAGCCCCAGCATTTT
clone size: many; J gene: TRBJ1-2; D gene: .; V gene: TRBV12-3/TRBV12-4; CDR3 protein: CASSPGTASGYTF; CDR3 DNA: TGTGCCAGCAGTCCTGGGACTGCAAGTGGCTACACCTTC
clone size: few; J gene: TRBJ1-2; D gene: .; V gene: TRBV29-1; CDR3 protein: CSVPSHTQSGYTF; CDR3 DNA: TGCAGCGTTCCGTCTCACACTCAATCTGGCTACACCTTC
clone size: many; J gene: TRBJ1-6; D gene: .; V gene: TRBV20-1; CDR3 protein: CSAPLGPPLHF; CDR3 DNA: TGCAGTGCTCCGCTGGGTCCACCCCTCCACTTT
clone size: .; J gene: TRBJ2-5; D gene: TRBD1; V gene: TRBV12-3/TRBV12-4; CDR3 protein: CASSPTGVTQYF; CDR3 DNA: TGTGCCAGCAGTCCGACAGGGGTAACCCAGTACTTC
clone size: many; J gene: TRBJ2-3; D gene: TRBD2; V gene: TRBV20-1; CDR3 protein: CSAGLAGAFRSTDTQYF; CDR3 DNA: TGCAGTGCGGGACTAGCGGGAGCTTTCCGCAGCACAGATACGCAGTATTTT
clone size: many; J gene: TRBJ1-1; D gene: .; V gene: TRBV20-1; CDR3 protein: CSAQAVQLNTEAFF; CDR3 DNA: TGCAGTGCTCAGGCAGTGCAACTGAACACTGAAGCTTTCTTT
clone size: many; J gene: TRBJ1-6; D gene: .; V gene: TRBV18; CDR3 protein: CASSPGTPPSPLHF; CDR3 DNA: TGTGCCAGCTCACCCGGGACACCCCCTTCACCCCTCCACTTT
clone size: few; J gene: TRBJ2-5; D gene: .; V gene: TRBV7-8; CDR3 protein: CASSSRPGQGWRTQYF; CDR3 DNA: TGTGCCAGCAGCTCACGTCCGGGGCAGGGGTGGAGGACCCAGTACTTC
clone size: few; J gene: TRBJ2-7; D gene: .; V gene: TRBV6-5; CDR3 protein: CASSYSTLFSGEQYF; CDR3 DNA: TGTGCCAGCAGTTACTCGACACTCTTTTCCGGCGAGCAGTACTTC
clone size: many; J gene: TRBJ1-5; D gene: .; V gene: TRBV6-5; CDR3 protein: CATRVSSNQPQHF; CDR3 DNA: TGTGCCACCCGGGTTTCAAGCAATCAGCCCCAGCATTTT
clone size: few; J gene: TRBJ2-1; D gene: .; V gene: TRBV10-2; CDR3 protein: CASSGDLNGEQFF; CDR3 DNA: TGCGCCAGCAGTGGGGATTTAAACGGTGAGCAGTTCTTC
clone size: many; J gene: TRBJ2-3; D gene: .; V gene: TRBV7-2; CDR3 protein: CASSLWGARPPADTQYF; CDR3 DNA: TGTGCCAGCAGCTTATGGGGTGCGAGGCCACCGGCAGATACGCAGTATTTT
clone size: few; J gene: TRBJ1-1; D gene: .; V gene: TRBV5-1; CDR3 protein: CASSLDRVEAFF; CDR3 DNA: TGCGCCAGCAGCTTGGACAGGGTAGAAGCTTTCTTT
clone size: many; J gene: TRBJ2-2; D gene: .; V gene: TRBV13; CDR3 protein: CASQRQLNTNTGELFF; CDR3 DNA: TGTGCCAGCCAAAGACAGCTCAACACGAACACCGGGGAGCTGTTTTTT
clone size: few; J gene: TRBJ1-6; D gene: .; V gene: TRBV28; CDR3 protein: CASSFLDYNSPLHF; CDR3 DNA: TGTGCCAGCAGTTTTCTGGACTATAATTCACCCCTCCACTTT
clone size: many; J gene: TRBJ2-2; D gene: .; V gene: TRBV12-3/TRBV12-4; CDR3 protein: CASRRTSGELFF; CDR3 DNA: TGTGCCAGCAGACGGACTTCCGGGGAGCTGTTTTTT
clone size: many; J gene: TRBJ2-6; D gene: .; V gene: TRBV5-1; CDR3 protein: CASSSTLGANVLTF; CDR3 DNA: TGCGCCAGCAGCTCAACTCTTGGGGCCAACGTCCTGACTTTC
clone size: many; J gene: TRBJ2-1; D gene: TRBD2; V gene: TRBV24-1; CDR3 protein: CATKEREGRDEQFF; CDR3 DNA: TGTGCCACGAAAGAGCGGGAGGGCAGGGATGAGCAGTTCTTC
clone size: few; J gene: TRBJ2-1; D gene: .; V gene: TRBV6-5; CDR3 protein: CASRHYNEQFF; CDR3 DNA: TGTGCCAGCAGACACTACAATGAGCAGTTCTTC
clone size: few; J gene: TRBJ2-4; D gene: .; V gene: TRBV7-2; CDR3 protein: CASSLVGTSIPNIQYF; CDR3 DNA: TGTGCCAGCAGCTTAGTTGGGACTTCTATCCCAAACATTCAGTACTTC
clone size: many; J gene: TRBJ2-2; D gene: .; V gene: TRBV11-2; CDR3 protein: CASSSHQGGTGELFF; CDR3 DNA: TGTGCCAGCAGCTCCCACCAGGGAGGCACCGGGGAGCTGTTTTTT
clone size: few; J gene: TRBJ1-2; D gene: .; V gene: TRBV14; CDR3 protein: CASSQDRGVTYGYTF; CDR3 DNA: TGTGCCAGCAGCCAAGATCGAGGAGTGACATATGGCTACACCTTC
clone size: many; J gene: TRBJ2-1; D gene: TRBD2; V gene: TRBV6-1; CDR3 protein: CASSGRTLAGPSYNEQFF; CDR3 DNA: TGTGCCAGCAGCGGCCGGACCCTAGCGGGACCCTCCTACAATGAGCAGTTCTTC
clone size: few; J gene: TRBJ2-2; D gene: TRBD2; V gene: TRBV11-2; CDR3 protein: CASSPGLAGPTGELFF; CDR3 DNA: TGTGCCAGCAGCCCCGGGCTAGCGGGACCCACCGGGGAGCTGTTTTTT
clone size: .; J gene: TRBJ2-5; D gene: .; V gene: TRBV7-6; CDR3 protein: CASGEAPNLETQYF; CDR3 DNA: TGTGCCAGCGGGGAGGCACCAAATTTAGAGACCCAGTACTTC
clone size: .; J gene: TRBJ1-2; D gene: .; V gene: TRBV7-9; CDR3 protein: CASTQGGYGYTF; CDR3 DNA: TGTGCCAGCACCCAGGGAGGCTATGGCTACACCTTC
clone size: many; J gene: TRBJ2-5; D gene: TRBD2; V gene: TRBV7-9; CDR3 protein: CASSFSSGSFRETQYF; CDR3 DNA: TGTGCCAGCAGCTTTTCTAGCGGGAGCTTCCGAGAGACCCAGTACTTC